The 12 T cell receptor beta chains given below trace back to one sample, sequenced in a study of tumor-infiltrating lymphocytes in primary liver carcinoma. The template, 500 ng total RNA, yielded TCR beta cDNA made with a constant-region primer. Amplification in three nested multiplex PCR rounds with slightly modified ARM-PCR gave rise to TCR beta libraries. Researchers ran the first two PCR rounds for approximately 10 cycles each with TRBV1-TRBV30 forward primers and a C-beta reverse primer. In TCRdb, the multiplex PCR reads were re-called with MiXCR into one record per CDR3 protein. The sample yields fewer than 350,000 distinct CDR3 sequences, about 60% seen once. Unsorted whole blood yielded the blood RNA, and germline DNA was also extracted. Sequencing input: peripheral blood. These receptors were taken from a man aged 40-50 years with primary liver carcinoma and hepatitis B virus infection.

This clonotype was picked up many times. The chain uses TRBV4-3 and TRBJ2-7; D remains ambiguous. V was clipped by 1 base and J by 3 bases, with 10 bases between them. Per the germline V gene, CDR1 is LGHNA and CDR2 is YSLEER. The CDR3 extends over 14 amino acids. The CDR3 region has the DNA TGCGCCAGCAGCCAAGGAGTTAGACTCTACGAGCAGTACTTC. This gives the protein CASSQGVRLYEQYF.

In the case of this clonotype: A much larger clone lies one base from this, so it may be a read error. The V call is TRBV6-5, the J call TRBJ2-7; 11 bases are a match to TRBD2. Germline CDR1 MNHEY, CDR2 SVGAGI. V trimming: 6 bases; J trimming: 4 bases; junction bases outside the gene matches: 5. The length of the CDR3 is 14 residues. CDR3 sequence reads: CASSLSGGGYEQYF. CDR3 coding DNA: TGTGCCAGCAGCCTTAGCGGGGGGGGTTACGAGCAGTACTTC.

The rearrangement joins TRBV6-5 to TRBJ1-2; 7 nucleotides agree with TRBD1. With V trimmed by 2 bases and J by 6 bases, 12 bases remained unmatched. The CDR3 loop spans 16 amino acids. CDR1 and CDR2 from the germline V gene are MNHEY and SVGAGI. The CDR3 region is CASSYGGTERWNGYTF. The CDR3 bases are TGTGCCAGCAGTTACGGCGGGACAGAACGGTGGAATGGCTACACCTTC.

As regards this clonotype: A much larger clone lies one base from this, so it may be a read error. The DNA of the CDR3 is TGCGCCAGCGGCCAAGATCTTGGGGTAGTGGAGACCCAGTACTTC. It encodes CASGQDLGVVETQYF. The V gene is TRBV4-1, the J gene TRBJ2-5, with unresolved D. CDR1 is MGHRA, CDR2 YSYEKL, per germline. This CDR3 has 15 residues.

With respect to this clonotype: This may be a read error, as it is one base from a much larger clone. The V gene is TRBV28, the J gene TRBJ2-6; TRBD2 might be the D (5 bases). The CDR3 totals 15 residues. CDR1 is MDHEN, CDR2 SYDVKM, per germline. The germline V and J ends were trimmed by 4 bases and 2 bases, with 9 bases remaining between them. CDR3 sequence reads: CASSSGVTGANVLTF. The DNA for the CDR3 is TGTGCCAGCAGTTCCGGGGTGACTGGGGCCAACGTCCTGACTTTC.

Only a few counts were recorded for this clonotype. The junction shows a germline mismatch at one end, possibly a read error. The chain recombines TRBV24-1 with TRBJ2-2; 8 bases are a match to TRBD1. The CDR3 spans 14 residues. Germline V lookup: CDR1 KGHDR, CDR2 SFDVKD. The CDR3 protein is CATRQGTNTGELFF. CDR3 coding DNA: TGTGCCACCCGACAGGGGACGAACACCGGGGAGTTGTTTTTT.

Regarding this clonotype: A read error may explain this, as a much larger clone is one base away. V usage is TRBV6-2 or TRBV6-3 and J usage is TRBJ2-1; TRBD2 matches at 9 bases. CDR3 length equals 16 residues. Germline V lookup: CDR1 MNHEY, CDR2 SVGEGT. With V trimmed by 5 bases and J by 1 base, 6 bases remained unmatched. CDR3 loop: CASSPLAGTSYNEQFF. The CDR3 nucleotides are TGTGCCAGCAGTCCCCTAGCGGGAACATCCTACAATGAGCAGTTCTTC.

This chain joins TRBV7-2 and TRBJ2-2; 11 bases fit TRBD2. There are 18 residues in the CDR3. The V gene's germline CDR1 is SGHTA and CDR2 FQGNSA. CDR3 sequence: CVNSLVGTSGSNTGELFF. In nucleotides, the CDR3 is TGTGTCAACAGCTTAGTCGGGACTAGCGGATCGAACACCGGGGAGCTGTTTTTT.

This clonotype was detected ten times or more. This rearrangement joins TRBV5-6 to TRBJ1-1; D is uncertain. The CDR3 sequence is 13 residues long. Trimming shortened V by 2 bases and J by 5 bases, and 10 bases separated the two germline ends. Germline lookup yields CDR1 SGHDT and CDR2 YYEEEE. CDR3 coding DNA: TGTGCCAGCAGCTTCGCGGGAGGAACTGAAGCTTTCTTT. Its translation: CASSFAGGTEAFF.

With regard to this clonotype: One junction end does not reproduce the germline sequence, and a read error may be involved. The chain's CDR3 is CASSPDTGAGYGYTF. The DNA for the CDR3 is TGTGCCAGCAGCCCAGATACAGGGGCGGGCTATGGCTACACTTTC. The J gene is TRBJ1-2, the V gene TRBV11-2; TRBD1 aligns across 7 bases. CDR1 and CDR2 (germline): SGHAT, FQNNGV. The CDR3 totals 15 residues.

This clonotype was seen just once. The gene calls are TRBV11-1 and TRBJ2-5, with 9 positions matching TRBD1. The V segment lost 4 bases and the J segment 9 bases; nucleotides outside the gene matches: 9. The CDR3 runs to 14 residues. CDR1 is SGHAT, CDR2 FQDESV, per germline (reference sequence). CDR3 DNA: TGTGCCAGCAGCTCAACAGGGGGCGCTGAGGCCCAGTACTTC. Translated, it gives CASSSTGGAEAQYF.

This clonotype was detected only a few times. V is TRBV6-1 and J is TRBJ2-5; possibly TRBD2 for D (6 bases). The CDR3 sequence is 15 residues long. The germline V gene encodes CDR1 MNHNS and CDR2 SASEGT. V was clipped by 2 bases and J by 5 bases, with 15 bases between them. The CDR3 reads CASSESGWGGETQYF. The CDR3 bases are TGTGCCAGCAGTGAAAGCGGGTGGGGCGGGGAGACCCAGTACTTC.